These 21 T cell receptor beta chains came from one sample sequenced in a study of T-cell memory formation after mild COVID-19. TCRdb reprocessed the 5' RACE reads via MiXCR and lists one record per CDR3 protein. Among around 430,000 distinct CDR3 sequences listed, 16% were seen once. Material for sequencing was PBMCs or a T cell subset sorted from them (not recorded which). These receptors were obtained from a man between 18 and 35 years old who had mild COVID-19 (a few samples of this study predate the infection). Cell type and time point are not known.

This clonotype came up a few times. The gene calls are TRBV9 and TRBJ1-1; D may be TRBD1 (6 bases). CDR3 size: 15 residues. Trimming cost V 3 bases and J 6 bases, with 18 bases left between them. Germline loops: CDR1 SGDLS, CDR2 YYNGEE. CDR3 sequence: CASSAYTTGHPEAFF. The CDR3, as DNA: TGTGCCAGCAGCGCTTATACTACAGGGCACCCTGAAGCTTTCTTT.

The chain has TRBV7-6 and TRBJ2-1, with 10 bases matching TRBD2. With V trimmed by 1 base and J by 10 bases, 7 bases remained unmatched. Germline CDR1 SGHVS, CDR2 FNYEAQ. The CDR3 runs to 15 residues. The CDR3 nucleotides read TGTGCCAGCAGCTTAGGTACCAGCGGGGGGGTCGAGCAGTTCTTC. Translated: CASSLGTSGGVEQFF. Using reference TRBV7-6 and TRBJ2-1 for the parts outside the CDR3, the full variable domain is GAGVSQSPRYKVTKRGQDVALRCDPISGHVSLYWYRQALGQGPEFLTYFNYEAQQDKSGLPNDRFSAERPEGSISTLTIQRTEQRDSAMYRCASSLGTSGGVEQFFGPGTRLTVL.

A few counts support this clonotype. The V gene is TRBV7-2, the J gene TRBJ2-4, with 11 bases that match TRBD2. This CDR3 is built from 17 residues. J was trimmed by 2 bases and V by 5 bases; bases with no gene match: 8. Germline CDR1 SGHTA, CDR2 FQGNSA. CDR3 nucleotide sequence: TGTGCCAGCAGCCATACGGGACTAGCGGACTCCAAAAACATTCAGTACTTC. Translated, it gives CASSHTGLADSKNIQYF.

The sample holds a few counts of this clonotype. The chain has TRBV6-1 and TRBJ1-1; D not certain. CDR1 and CDR2 from the germline V gene are MNHNS and SASEGT. Deletions cut 5 bases from V and 1 base from J, with 5 bases between. This CDR3 region has 12 residues. The CDR3 DNA is TGTGCCAGCAGTAACAAGAACACTGAAGCTTTCTTT. Encoded protein: CASSNKNTEAFF.

This clonotype was observed a handful of times. The V gene is TRBV7-9, the J gene TRBJ2-1, with a possible D match to TRBD1 (6 bases). This CDR3 has 18 amino acids. Germline loops: CDR1 SEHNR, CDR2 FQNEAQ (reference sequence). V lost 4 bases and J 8 bases, leaving 27 bases between the germline ends. The CDR3 coding sequence is TGTGCCAGCAGCTCAGACCCACTCCGGGACACCCGGGCCCATGAGCAGTTCTTC. Translating gives CASSSDPLRDTRAHEQFF.

This clonotype was seen more than once but under ten times. The CDR3 sequence: CASSLIGGSNFYGYTF. Written as DNA, the CDR3 is TGTGCCAGCAGCTTAATTGGTGGGTCGAACTTCTATGGCTACACCTTC. The rearrangement joins TRBV7-2 to TRBJ1-2; unclear D gene. The V gene lost 2 bases and the J gene lost 4 bases, with 17 bases spanning the gap. The CDR3 has 16 residues. Germline V CDR1 and CDR2: SGHTA, FQGNSA. The full variable domain, in which reference TRBV7-2 and TRBJ1-2 provide the parts outside the CDR3, is GAGVSQSPSNKVTEKGKDVELRCDPISGHTALYWYRQSLGQGLEFLIYFQGNSAPDKSGLPSDRFSAERTGGSVSTLTIQRTQQEDSAVYLCASSLIGGSNFYGYTFGSGTRLTVV.

The chain uses TRBV20-1 and TRBJ1-5, with 9 bases identical to TRBD1. J gave up 7 bases and V 6 bases, and 7 bases lay outside the gene matches. Looked up from germline, CDR1 is DFQATT and CDR2 is SNEGSKA (reference sequence). This CDR3 region has 13 residues. CDR3 DNA sequence: TGCAGTGCATACCGACAGGGGGAACAGCCCCAGCATTTT. Translated, it gives CSAYRQGEQPQHF.

Only a few counts were recorded for this clonotype. The genes are TRBV23-1 and TRBJ2-1; D may be TRBD1 or TRBD2 (5 bases each). TRBV23-1 is labeled an ORF, and its function is uncertain. V shed 7 bases and J shed 0 bases, with 16 bases lying between them. This CDR3 has 16 residues. The CDR3 region is CASTGPEDPSYNEQFF. The CDR3 nucleotides are TGCGCCAGCACGGGGCCAGAGGATCCCTCCTACAATGAGCAGTTCTTC.

CDR3 residues: CATSRAFVMNTEAFF. The CDR3 DNA is TGTGCCACCAGCAGAGCGTTCGTGATGAACACTGAAGCTTTCTTT. This chain joins TRBV15 and TRBJ1-1, with unresolved D. Germline-derived CDR1 and CDR2 are LNHNV and YYDKDF (reference sequence). The CDR3 has 15 residues. The V and J ends lost 1 base and 0 bases respectively, with 9 bases between them. Full variable domain (missing parts from reference TRBV15 and TRBJ1-1): DAMVIQNPRYQVTQFGKPVTLSCSQTLNHNVMYWYQQKSSQAPKLLFHYYDKDFNNEADTPDNFQSRRPNTSFCFLDIRSPGLGDTAMYLCATSRAFVMNTEAFFGQGTRLTVV.

The J gene is TRBJ2-2, the V gene TRBV20-1; TRBD2 matches at 10 bases. V shed 3 bases, J shed 6 bases, and the junction held 10 bases outside the gene matches. CDR3 size: 16 residues. Germline V CDR1 and CDR2: DFQATT, SNEGSKA (reference sequence). CDR3 coding DNA: TGCAGTGCTAGGTCTAGCGGGGGACTCGTACCCGGGGAGCTGTTTTTT. The encoded protein is CSARSSGGLVPGELFF.

V is TRBV20-1 and J is TRBJ2-7, with TRBD2 as a possible D gene (6 bases). There are 11 residues in the CDR3. The germline V gene has CDR1 DFQATT and CDR2 SNEGSKA (reference sequence). The V gene lost 0 bases and the J gene lost 7 bases, with 7 bases spanning the gap. The CDR3 DNA is TGCAGTGCTAGAGAGGGGGGAGAGCAGTACTTC. It yields the protein CSAREGGEQYF.

This clonotype appeared a few times. This rearrangement joins TRBV9 to TRBJ2-1; 8 nucleotides match TRBD2. The V segment lost 3 bases and the J segment 10 bases; nucleotides outside the gene matches: 6. This CDR3 has 13 amino acids. The germline CDR1 and CDR2 sequences are SGDLS and YYNGEE. The CDR3 loop reads CASSAYTSGEQFF. CDR3 sequence (DNA): TGTGCCAGCAGCGCATACACTAGCGGCGAGCAGTTCTTC.

The chain combines TRBV7-9 with TRBJ1-1, with 9 positions matching TRBD1. This CDR3 contains 15 residues. The germline gives CDR1 SEHNR, CDR2 FQNEAQ (reference sequence). V shed 0 bases and J 3 bases; nucleotides not matched to a gene: 2. The CDR3 DNA is TGTGCCAGCAGCTTAGCTACAGGGGGCGACACTGAAGCTTTCTTT. This encodes CASSLATGGDTEAFF.

The chain couples TRBV11-3 to TRBJ1-1; a weak D match, TRBD1 (6 bases). Trimming took off 2 bases at V and 6 bases at J, with 13 bases between the two ends. In germline, CDR1 is SGHNT, CDR2 YENEEA. This CDR3 comprises 14 residues. CDR3 sequence (DNA): TGTGCCAGCAGCTTATCCGGGGGCTTGGCTGAAGCTTTCTTT. Its translation is CASSLSGGLAEAFF. The full variable domain, rest sourced from reference TRBV11-3 and TRBJ1-1, is EAGVVQSPRYKIIEKKQPVAFWCNPISGHNTLYWYLQNLGQGPELLIRYENEEAVDDSQLPKDRFSAERLKGVDSTLKIQPAELGDSAVYLCASSLSGGLAEAFFGQGTRLTVV.

V usage is TRBV7-9 and J usage is TRBJ1-4; D is uncertain. The ends were cut back, 0 bases at V and 4 bases at J, with 9 bases in the middle. This CDR3 is 15 amino acids long. Germline CDR1 and CDR2: SEHNR and FQNEAQ (reference sequence). The CDR3 loop reads CASSLAPVINEKLFF. CDR3 nucleotides: TGTGCCAGCAGCTTAGCTCCGGTTATTAATGAAAAACTGTTTTTT.

This clonotype was picked up a small number of times. This chain uses TRBV15 with TRBJ2-6; 7 positions match TRBD1. The CDR3 consists of 18 residues. The V gene's germline CDR1 is LNHNV and CDR2 YYDKDF (reference sequence). With 0 bases clipped from V and 1 base from J, the junction kept 6 bases outside the gene matches. Written as DNA, the CDR3 is TGTGCCACCAGCAGAGATGAGACAGGGCATTCTGGGGCCAACGTCCTGACTTTC. It encodes CATSRDETGHSGANVLTF. The full variable domain, completed using reference TRBV15 and TRBJ2-6, is DAMVIQNPRYQVTQFGKPVTLSCSQTLNHNVMYWYQQKSSQAPKLLFHYYDKDFNNEADTPDNFQSRRPNTSFCFLDIRSPGLGDTAMYLCATSRDETGHSGANVLTFGAGSRLTVL.

CDR3 coding DNA: TGCGCCAGCAGCGAGGGACAACCTTACCAAGAGACCCAGTACTTC. This encodes CASSEGQPYQETQYF. This sequence joins TRBV5-1 and TRBJ2-5, with D possibly being TRBD1 (6 bases). V was pared by 4 bases and J by 0 bases, with 13 bases between. The CDR3 is 15 residues long. CDR1 SGHRS and CDR2 YFSETQ come from the germline V gene. The full variable domain, its missing parts supplied by reference TRBV5-1 and TRBJ2-5, is KAGVTQTPRYLIKTRGQQVTLSCSPISGHRSVSWYQQTPGQGLQFLFEYFSETQRNKGNFPGRFSGRQFSNSRSEMNVSTLELGDSALYLCASSEGQPYQETQYFGPGTRLLVL.

This clonotype has a handful of counts. V is TRBV7-2 and J is TRBJ2-5; a possible D gene is TRBD2 (7 bases). The CDR3 is 15 residues long. Germline V CDR1 and CDR2: SGHTA, FQGNSA. V gave up 5 bases and J gave up 5 bases, with 18 bases separating them. The CDR3 DNA follows: TGTGCCAGCAGCGTGGGGGGGCGGGGTGGTGAGACCCAGTACTTC. This codes for CASSVGGRGGETQYF.

This clonotype has more than one count but fewer than ten. The chain combines TRBV9 with TRBJ1-2; 8 positions match TRBD1. The junction had 7 bases not matched to a gene; V was cut back by 3 bases and J by 3 bases. The CDR3 length is 15 residues. Germline loops: CDR1 SGDLS, CDR2 YYNGEE. The CDR3 DNA follows: TGTGCCAGCAGCGGCGACAGGGGTTTCTACTATGGCTACACCTTC. This gives the protein CASSGDRGFYYGYTF.

This clonotype appeared a single time. This sequence joins TRBV10-3 and TRBJ1-1; unclear D gene. This CDR3 comprises 13 residues. Trimming removed 5 bases from V and 4 bases from J, with 11 bases in between. CDR1 is ENHRY and CDR2 is SYGVKD in the germline V gene. CDR3 bases: TGTGCCATCAGTCCAGAAGGTTTCACTGAAGCTTTCTTT. Translated: CAISPEGFTEAFF.

This clonotype has only a few counts. J is TRBJ2-6 and V is TRBV12-5, with a possible D match to TRBD1 (6 bases). V lost 7 bases and J lost 4, with 11 bases in between. Germline values: CDR1 LGHNT, CDR2 FRNRAP. The CDR3 is 14 amino acids. The CDR3, as DNA: TGTGCTAGTGCCACGGGGACAGGGGCCAACGTCCTGACTTTC. Its translation is CASATGTGANVLTF.